The 8 T cell receptor beta chains given below trace back to one sample, sequenced in a study of early T cells in non-severe SARS-CoV-2 infection. Via MiXCR, TCRdb re-called the 5' RACE reads, giving one row per CDR3 protein. This table has about 92,000 distinct CDR3 sequences, under 15% appearing once. Sequenced material: whole blood. The receptors originated from an adult who was a healthcare worker with PCR-confirmed SARS-CoV-2 infection or an uninfected control (not recorded which).

This chain uses TRBV19 with TRBJ2-1; D is unclear. CDR1 and CDR2 (germline): LNHDA, SQIVND (reference sequence). The CDR3 length is 15 residues. With 3 bases removed from V and 2 bases from J, the gap between germline ends came to 11 bases. The CDR3 DNA reads TGTGCCAGTAGTATGTCACATGACCCCTACAATGAGCAGTTCTTC. This codes for CASSMSHDPYNEQFF.

This clonotype was found a few times. The V call is TRBV2, the J call TRBJ1-2, with D unclear. Germline V gene lookup returns CDR1 SNHLY and CDR2 FYNNEI. The CDR3 has 12 amino acids. Trimming pared 1 base from V and 4 bases from J, leaving 4 bases between. Here the CDR3 DNA reads TGTGCCAGCAGTGAAGTCCTCTATGGCTACACCTTC. Translating it yields CASSEVLYGYTF.

This chain connects TRBV10-2 to TRBJ2-3; TRBD2 agrees at 12 bases. This CDR3 is 19 amino acids long. V was pared by 4 bases and J by 0 bases, with 11 bases of the junction left unmatched. CDR1 and CDR2 from the germline V gene are WSHSY and SAAADI. The CDR3 is CASSADHDGLAGSTDTQYF. The DNA of the CDR3 is TGCGCCAGCAGTGCGGATCATGACGGACTAGCGGGAAGCACAGATACGCAGTATTTT.

The rearrangement uses TRBV7-3 and TRBJ2-3, with 13 bases lining up with TRBD2. There are 19 residues in the CDR3. CDR1 SGHTA and CDR2 FQGTGA come from the germline V gene. The V segment lost 4 bases and the J segment 2 bases; nucleotides outside the gene matches: 12. The CDR3 region is CASSSATSGRRTYTDTQYF. In DNA form, the CDR3 reads TGTGCCAGCAGCTCCGCGACTAGCGGGAGGCGGACCTACACAGATACGCAGTATTTT.

The chain has TRBV23-1 and TRBJ2-1; D perhaps matches TRBD2 (6 bases). TRBV23-1 is assigned to the ORF class and has an uncertain function. Trimming left V 3 bases short and J 8 bases short, with 17 bases between. There are 15 residues in the CDR3. CDR3 loop: CASSQGGTHFDEQFF. The CDR3 coding sequence is TGCGCCAGCAGTCAGGGAGGCACCCACTTCGATGAGCAGTTCTTC.

This clonotype has only a few counts. The V and J genes are TRBV29-1 and TRBJ2-3; 9 bases match TRBD1. CDR3 length: 13 amino acids. J was trimmed by 1 base and V by 6 bases; bases with no gene match: 2. Germline V gene data show CDR1 as SQVTM and CDR2 as ANQGSEA. CDR3 DNA sequence: TGCAGCGTACGGACAGGGGGCACAGATACGCAGTATTTT. This encodes CSVRTGGTDTQYF.

As regards this clonotype: The CDR3 end shows no conserved phenylalanine or tryptophan, and so a read error is likely. This chain links TRBV9 with TRBJ2-5, with D tentatively TRBD1 or TRBD2 (5 bases each). This CDR3 has 15 residues. CDR1 and CDR2 (germline): SGDLS, YYNGEE. V was shortened by 3 bases and J by 5 bases, with 17 bases between the two germline ends. This CDR3 reads CASSARTLPGETQYL. CDR3 bases: TGTGCCAGCAGCGCAAGGACATTACCGGGGGAGACCCAGTACCTC.

This clonotype appeared a few times. The J gene is TRBJ1-2, the V gene TRBV6-1; TRBD1 agrees at 8 bases. V lost 3 bases, J lost 5 bases, and 5 bases stayed unmatched. Germline CDR1 and CDR2: MNHNS and SASEGT. The CDR3 runs to 14 residues. CDR3 residues: CASSEGDRQYGYTF. In DNA form, the CDR3 reads TGTGCCAGCAGTGAGGGGGACAGGCAATATGGCTACACCTTC.